This T cell receptor beta chain was sequenced for a study of cytomegalovirus exposure and HLA in healthy donors. CDR3 length: 15 amino acids. Germline V CDR1 and CDR2: SGHTA, FQGNSA. With 7 bases clipped from V and 7 bases from J, the junction kept 10 bases outside the gene matches. It was with 60 Vbeta and 13 Jbeta primers that the PCR ran. Here immunoSEQ multiplex PCR was the method, and the copy in TCRdb shows in-frame clones only, minus some. The sample lists about 160,000 clones, approximately 79% occurring once. Sample: PBMCs. J is TRBJ2-1 and V is TRBV7-2, with TRBD2 matching 10 bases. This receptor was obtained from a woman aged 45-65 years in good health and CMV-seropositive. The CDR3 DNA follows: TGTGCCAGCACCACCCGGACTAGCGGTTTGAATGAGCAGTTCTTC. As protein: CASTTRTSGLNEQFF.